The 30 T cell receptor beta chains presented below share a single source sample, sequenced in a study of cytomegalovirus exposure and HLA in healthy donors. The primer mix had 60 Vbeta and 13 Jbeta primers. Only in-frame clones appear in the TCRdb table, and some are missing; sequencing was by immunoSEQ multiplex PCR. Of more than 70,000 clones in the sample, about 70% are singletons; the top ten hold 7.5% to 9%. The source material was PBMCs. Receptors were obtained from a man aged 35 to 55 in good health and CMV-seropositive.

This chain connects TRBV2 to TRBJ2-3, with D tentatively TRBD1 (6 bases). The length of the CDR3 is 17 residues. Germline-derived CDR1 and CDR2 are SNHLY and FYNNEI. V was pared by 5 bases and J by 0 bases, with 18 bases between. Here the CDR3 reads CASSRNPQGTSTDTQYF. The CDR3 coding sequence is TGTGCCAGCAGTAGAAACCCACAGGGAACTAGCACAGATACGCAGTATTTT.

This clone was seen a handful of times. The V and J genes are TRBV14 and TRBJ2-2, with D unresolved. Looked up from germline, CDR1 is SGHDN and CDR2 is FVKESK. V lost 6 bases and J 4 bases, leaving 9 bases between the germline ends. The CDR3 is 13 amino acids. The CDR3 here is CASRPTGTGELFF. The CDR3 nucleotides read TGTGCCAGCAGACCGACTGGCACCGGGGAGCTGTTTTTT.

Comments on this clone: Other DNA sequences in this specimen translate into the identical CDR3. The gene calls are TRBV18 and TRBJ1-5; possible D gene TRBD1, 5 bases. The ends were cut back, 3 bases at V and 3 bases at J, with 9 bases in the middle. The CDR3 totals 14 residues. The germline V gene has CDR1 KGHSH and CDR2 LQKENI. CDR3 in DNA: TGTGCCAGCTCACCGTGGGGGGACAATCAGCCCCAGCATTTT. Protein sequence: CASSPWGDNQPQHF.

This chain joins TRBV29-1 and TRBJ2-5; 7 nucleotides agree with TRBD1. V lost 6 bases and J lost 5; bases outside the gene matches: 6. CDR3 size: 12 residues. In germline, CDR1 is SQVTM, CDR2 ANQGSEA. CDR3: CSVKRGQETQYF. DNA for the CDR3: TGCAGCGTGAAAAGGGGGCAGGAGACCCAGTACTTC.

The gene calls are TRBV4-1 and TRBJ2-7; TRBD2 might be the D (6 bases). Trimming left V 4 bases short and J 0 bases short, with 16 bases between. The germline CDR1 and CDR2 sequences are MGHRA and YSYEKL. The CDR3 is made up of 16 amino acids. The CDR3 bases are TGCGCCAGCAGCCCCCAGCCCTCGGGACTCTCCTACGAGCAGTACTTC. Translating gives CASSPQPSGLSYEQYF.

In nucleotides, the CDR3 is TGCGCCAGCAGCCCTGGGGGGTTCCACAATGAGCAGTTCTTC. It specifies CASSPGGFHNEQFF. This rearrangement joins TRBV5-1 to TRBJ2-1, with D perhaps TRBD2 (6 bases). V gave up 4 bases and J gave up 5 bases, with 13 bases separating them. The CDR3 length is 14 residues. CDR1 is SGHRS, CDR2 YFSETQ, per germline. The variable domain in full, with the rest retrieved from reference TRBV5-1 and TRBJ2-1, is KAGVTQTPRYLIKTRGQQVTLSCSPISGHRSVSWYQQTPGQGLQFLFEYFSETQRNKGNFPGRFSGRQFSNSRSEMNVSTLELGDSALYLCASSPGGFHNEQFFGPGTRLTVL.

This clone has just a few counts. Other DNA sequences in this sample translate to the same CDR3. The V call is TRBV5-6, the J call TRBJ2-3, with D possibly TRBD2 on 5 matching bases. The V end was cut by 4 bases, the J end by 0 bases, with 9 bases between. CDR1 is SGHDT and CDR2 is YYEEEE in the germline V gene. The CDR3 spans 14 residues. CDR3 bases: TGTGCCAGCAGCGGGAGTTTCAGCACAGATACGCAGTATTTT. Its protein product is CASSGSFSTDTQYF.

J is TRBJ2-1 and V is TRBV6-5; D might be TRBD2 (6 bases). CDR3 length: 15 residues. The V gene's germline CDR1 is MNHEY and CDR2 SVGAGI. Trimming pared 0 bases from V and 9 bases from J, leaving 15 bases between. The CDR3: CASSYSPRRESEQFF. The CDR3 coding sequence is TGTGCCAGCAGTTACTCCCCCCGGCGGGAATCTGAGCAGTTCTTC.

The chain uses TRBV5-4 and TRBJ2-5; D may be TRBD2 (6 bases). Trimming pared 2 bases from V and 5 bases from J, leaving 10 bases between. Looked up from germline, CDR1 is SGHNT and CDR2 is YYREEE (reference sequence). The CDR3 length is 13 residues. Written as DNA, the CDR3 is TGTGCCAGCAGCTTTGGAGGGATGGAGACCCAGTACTTC. Protein product: CASSFGGMETQYF.

The V and J genes are TRBV6-6 and TRBJ1-6; 7 positions match TRBD1. This CDR3 region has 14 residues. Germline trimming cut 6 bases from V and 8 bases from J; bases unmatched to any gene: 7. In germline, CDR1 is MNHNY, CDR2 SVGAGI (reference sequence). CDR3 region: CASRPQGVDSPLHF. The CDR3 region has the DNA TGTGCCAGCAGGCCGCAGGGGGTGGATTCACCCCTCCACTTT.

This clone was picked up one time. The V gene is TRBV12-5, the J gene TRBJ1-4, with 10 bases matching TRBD1. The ends lost 5 bases at V and 4 bases at J; junction bases unmatched: 4. The CDR3 totals 15 residues. From germline, CDR1 is LGHNT and CDR2 FRNRAP. CDR3: CASGPRDRGNEKLFF. CDR3 coding DNA: TGTGCTAGTGGTCCCCGGGACAGGGGTAATGAAAAACTGTTTTTT.

The CDR3 DNA reads TGCGCCAGCCAGACAGGCCCCCGCTCTGGGGCCAACGTCCTGACTTTC. Residues: CASQTGPRSGANVLTF. The V call is TRBV5-1, the J call TRBJ2-6; D may be TRBD1 (6 bases). CDR1 is SGHRS, CDR2 YFSETQ, per germline. V was cut by 7 bases and J by 0 bases, with 14 bases left in between. The CDR3 extends over 16 amino acids.

The table lists this clone with a few counts. The genes are TRBV6-5 and TRBJ1-2; no reliable D call. Looked up from germline, CDR1 is MNHEY and CDR2 is SVGAGI. Trimming pared 4 bases from V and 0 bases from J, leaving 12 bases between. This CDR3 is 15 amino acids long. CDR3 amino acids: CASSSYRNTNYGYTF. The CDR3 DNA is TGTGCCAGCAGTTCCTACAGAAATACTAACTATGGCTACACCTTC.

J is TRBJ1-2 and V is TRBV19; D is perhaps TRBD1 (5 bases). Trimming pared 8 bases from V and 4 bases from J, leaving 11 bases between. The CDR3 covers 12 residues. CDR1 is LNHDA, CDR2 SQIVND, per germline (reference sequence). CDR3 sequence (DNA): TGTGCCAGTCAAGACAGATTCTATGGCTACACCTTC. Amino acid sequence: CASQDRFYGYTF. The variable domain in full, with the rest retrieved from reference TRBV19 and TRBJ1-2, is DGGITQSPKYLFRKEGQNVTLSCEQNLNHDAMYWYRQDPGQGLRLIYYSQIVNDFQKGDIAEGYSVSREKKESFPLTVTSAQKNPTAFYLCASQDRFYGYTFGSGTRLTVV.

This clone was seen a few times. CDR3 sequence reads: CASSQDPGTGRNQPQHF. The CDR3 DNA reads as TGCGCCAGCAGCCAAGATCCAGGGACAGGACGCAATCAGCCCCAGCATTTT. This chain links TRBV4-1 with TRBJ1-5; 8 bases are shared with TRBD1. CDR1 MGHRA and CDR2 YSYEKL come from the germline V gene. V lost 0 bases to trimming and J lost 2 bases; unmatched junction nucleotides: 6. This CDR3 contains 17 residues.

With respect to this clone: The sample has other DNA sequences that encode this CDR3 too. The genes are TRBV25-1 and TRBJ1-6, with a possible D match to TRBD1 (5 bases). Trimming left V 2 bases short and J 6 bases short, with 11 bases between. CDR1 is MGHDK and CDR2 is SYGVNS in the germline V gene. The CDR3 is 15 amino acids. This CDR3 is CASSESGQGNSPLHF. The CDR3 nucleotides read TGTGCCAGCAGTGAAAGTGGGCAGGGTAATTCACCCCTCCACTTT.

The chain links TRBV2 to TRBJ1-5; 11 positions agree with TRBD1. Germline loops: CDR1 SNHLY, CDR2 FYNNEI. The ends lost 6 bases at V and 11 bases at J; junction bases unmatched: 12. There are 15 residues in the CDR3. The CDR3 DNA reads as TGTGCCAGCAGCCCAAGGACAGGGGGCGGCTCGACCCAGCATTTT. It encodes CASSPRTGGGSTQHF.

This chain links TRBV5-4 with TRBJ2-1; TRBD1 matches 9 bases. Per the germline V gene, CDR1 is SGHNT and CDR2 is YYREEE (reference sequence). CDR3 length equals 15 residues. The junction had 5 bases not matched to a gene; V was cut back by 2 bases and J by 5 bases. CDR3 region: CASSLQTGGNNEQFF. The CDR3 coding sequence is TGTGCCAGCAGCTTACAGACAGGGGGGAACAATGAGCAGTTCTTC.

The rearrangement joins TRBV11-2 to TRBJ2-1; no definite D call. The CDR3 is 13 residues long. Germline V gene sequence: CDR1 SGHAT, CDR2 FQNNGV. Deletions cut 0 bases from V and 10 bases from J, with 10 bases between. The CDR3 region is CASSLEILAEQFF. The CDR3 DNA follows: TGTGCCAGCAGCTTAGAGATATTAGCCGAGCAGTTCTTC.

CDR3 nucleotide sequence: TGTGCCAGCAGTTTTGGACAGGGTAACGAGCAGTACTTC. The encoded protein is CASSFGQGNEQYF. The V call is TRBV27, the J call TRBJ2-7, with 8 bases that match TRBD1. Germline assignment: CDR1 MNHEY and CDR2 SMNVEV (reference sequence). The CDR3 is 13 residues long. Unmatched junction bases numbered 3, after V lost 3 bases and J lost 5 bases.

The J gene is TRBJ2-7, the V gene TRBV28; a possible D gene is TRBD2 (5 bases). Germline lookup yields CDR1 MDHEN and CDR2 SYDVKM. The CDR3 runs 12 residues. V was shortened by 5 bases and J by 4 bases, with 9 bases between the two germline ends. CDR3 DNA sequence: TGTGCCAGCAGTCTAGCAAGGTACGAGCAGTACTTC. This encodes CASSLARYEQYF.

The rearrangement links TRBV19 to TRBJ1-1; 8 bases line up with TRBD1. The germline gives CDR1 LNHDA, CDR2 SQIVND (reference sequence). After removal of 2 bases from V and 13 bases from J, the junction contained 9 bases not matched to a gene. The CDR3 spans 13 residues. Here the CDR3 reads CASSILSGGAGFF. Written as DNA, the CDR3 is TGTGCCAGTAGTATACTGTCAGGGGGCGCGGGTTTCTTT.

The chain is built from TRBV10-3 and TRBJ2-5; no clear D. Germline V CDR1 and CDR2: ENHRY, SYGVKD. Trimming took 2 bases from V and 2 from J, leaving 9 bases between them. The length of the CDR3 is 14 residues. The CDR3 region has the DNA TGTGCCATCAGTGAGGTGGGCACACAAGAGACCCAGTACTTC. Its protein is CAISEVGTQETQYF.

The chain recombines TRBV28 with TRBJ1-2; no clear D. Germline V gives CDR1 MDHEN, CDR2 SYDVKM. This CDR3 comprises 13 residues. V shed 5 bases and J shed 7 bases, with 14 bases lying between them. This chain's CDR3 is CASSTAHGSGYTF. In nucleotides, the CDR3 is TGTGCCAGCAGTACCGCTCACGGTTCTGGCTACACCTTC.

This clone was observed a handful of times. V and J are TRBV4-2 and TRBJ1-1; D perhaps matches TRBD1 (5 bases). V dropped 4 bases and J dropped 4 bases, with 13 bases sitting between them. Per the germline V gene, CDR1 is LGHNA and CDR2 is YNFKEQ. The CDR3 is 14 residues long. In DNA, the CDR3 is TGTGCCAGCAGCCCGGTTGGGGGGGGCACTGAAGCTTTCTTT. It specifies CASSPVGGGTEAFF.

This CDR3 reads CASSSATGLNEKLFF. The DNA for the CDR3 is TGTGCCAGCAGTTCAGCGACAGGGCTGAATGAAAAACTGTTTTTT. The chain couples TRBV6-5 to TRBJ1-4; 7 bases agree with TRBD1. V trimming: 4 bases; J trimming: 5 bases; junction bases outside the gene matches: 7. Germline-derived CDR1 and CDR2 are MNHEY and SVGAGI. The CDR3 runs 15 residues.

The J gene is TRBJ1-5, the V gene TRBV28, with TRBD1 matching over 7 bases. Trimming took 7 bases from V and 1 from J; bases not matched to a gene: 7. In germline, CDR1 is MDHEN, CDR2 SYDVKM. The CDR3 totals 15 residues. The CDR3 nucleotides read TGTGCCAGCACTCAAGGGGGCCGGAGCAATCAGCCCCAGCATTTT. Translating gives CASTQGGRSNQPQHF.

The rearrangement joins TRBV5-1 to TRBJ2-3; 8 bases match TRBD2. Germline V gene sequence: CDR1 SGHRS, CDR2 YFSETQ. CDR3 length: 14 amino acids. With 5 bases clipped from V and 3 bases from J, the junction kept 5 bases outside the gene matches. The CDR3 DNA follows: TGCGCCAGCAGAGCGGGGGAGGTAACAGATACGCAGTATTTT. Its translation: CASRAGEVTDTQYF.

This chain links TRBV4-1 with TRBJ1-5; TRBD1 is a possible D gene (5 bases). The CDR3 is 15 amino acids. Germline V gene lookup returns CDR1 MGHRA and CDR2 YSYEKL. V gave up 3 bases and J gave up 2 bases, with 11 bases separating them. The CDR3 here is CASSHGGIGNQPQHF. The CDR3 DNA is TGCGCCAGCAGCCATGGGGGGATCGGCAATCAGCCCCAGCATTTT.

The chain employs TRBV28 and TRBJ1-3; no clear D. V shed 7 bases and J shed 4 bases, with 14 bases lying between them. Per germline, CDR1 MDHEN and CDR2 SYDVKM. This CDR3 contains 14 residues. CDR3 loop: CASNPVHRGNTIYF. The CDR3 region has the DNA TGTGCCAGCAACCCGGTCCACCGGGGAAACACCATATATTTT.